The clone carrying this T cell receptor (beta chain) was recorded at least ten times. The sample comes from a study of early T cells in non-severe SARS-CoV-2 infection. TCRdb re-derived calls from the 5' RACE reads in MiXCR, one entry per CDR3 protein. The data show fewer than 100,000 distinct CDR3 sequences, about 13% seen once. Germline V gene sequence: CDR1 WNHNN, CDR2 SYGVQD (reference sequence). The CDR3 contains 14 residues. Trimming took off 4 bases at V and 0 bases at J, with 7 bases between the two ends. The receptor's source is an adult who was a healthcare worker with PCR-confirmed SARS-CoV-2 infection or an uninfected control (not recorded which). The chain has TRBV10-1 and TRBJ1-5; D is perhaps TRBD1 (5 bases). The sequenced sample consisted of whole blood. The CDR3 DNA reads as TGCGCCAGCAGTGCAGGGAATAGCAATCAGCCCCAGCATTTT. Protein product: CASSAGNSNQPQHF.